The rows below give T cell receptor beta chains drawn from one sample of a study of T cell responses to AZD1222 COVID-19 vaccine. TCRdb keeps only in-frame clones here, not all; method: immunoSEQ multiplex PCR. The profile shows 150,000 to 200,000 clones, about 90% of them singletons. This specimen consisted of peripheral blood, obtained 28 days after the second AZD1222 dose. The origin of the receptors is an adult who received the AZD1222 COVID-19 vaccine. Each CDR3 is given with its conserved first and last residue. The D gene is left open where the match is weak. The size field is filled for only some rows; it gives once, few, many or a size class.

v_call	clone_size	d_call	j_call	cdr3_nt	cdr3_aa
TRBV30	-	-	TRBJ1-1	TGTGCCTGGAGTCCTAAGGGTCCTTACACTGAAGCTTTCTTT	CAWSPKGPYTEAFF
TRBV5-6	-	TRBD2	TRBJ2-5	TGTGCCAGCAGCTTGATAGCGGGGGTCCAAGAGACCCAGTACTTC	CASSLIAGVQETQYF
TRBV18	-	TRBD2	TRBJ2-3	TGTGCCAGCTCACCACCGGGACTAGTCACAGATACGCAGTATTTT	CASSPPGLVTDTQYF
TRBV25-1	-	TRBD1	TRBJ2-2	TGTGCCAGCAGTCCGACAGGGGGCTTCGGGGAGCTGTTTTTT	CASSPTGGFGELFF
TRBV30	-	-	TRBJ1-5	TGTGCCTGGAGTCAGGGGCCTCCGGGGTGGCAGCCCCAGCATTTT	CAWSQGPPGWQPQHF
TRBV3-1/TRBV3-2	-	-	TRBJ2-5	TGTGCCAGCAGCCAAGTTCCCGGGAACCAAGAGACCCAGTACTTC	CASSQVPGNQETQYF
TRBV6-5	-	TRBD1	TRBJ1-2	TGTGCCAGCAGCCCCGGGACAGCTATCTATGGCTACACCTTC	CASSPGTAIYGYTF
TRBV30	-	TRBD1	TRBJ1-5	TGTGCCTGGAGTACCATTTCAACAGGGGGCAGACAGCCCCAGCATTTT	CAWSTISTGGRQPQHF
TRBV24-1	many	-	TRBJ2-2	TGTGCCACCAGGGACTTTAAATACACCGGGGAGCTGTTTTTT	CATRDFKYTGELFF
TRBV7-2	-	-	TRBJ2-5	TGTGCCAGCAGCCCTCTTTCCGATCTAGAGACCCAGTACTTC	CASSPLSDLETQYF
TRBV14	-	TRBD1	TRBJ1-3	TGTGCCAGCAGCCATCTAGGACAGGGGTCTGGAAACACCATATATTTT	CASSHLGQGSGNTIYF
TRBV9	few	-	TRBJ1-6	TGTGCCAGCAGCGCATACCCGAGCTCCTATAATTCACCCCTCCACTTT	CASSAYPSSYNSPLHF
TRBV5-4	-	-	TRBJ1-2	TGTGCCACCCTGACGGGGGGGCGGGGCTATGGCTACACCTTC	CATLTGGRGYGYTF
TRBV5-5	-	TRBD1	TRBJ1-2	TGTGCCAGAGAGGACAGGGACGACTATGGCTACACCTTC	CAREDRDDYGYTF
TRBV11-3	-	-	TRBJ2-7	TGTGCCAGCAGCTTCCAGGGATCAGTGGTGCAGTACTTC	CASSFQGSVVQYF
TRBV24-1	-	-	TRBJ1-4	TGTGCCACCAGTGCCCCCCCTGGGGGGGGGCTTGAAAAACTGTTTTTT	CATSAPPGGGLEKLFF
TRBV19	-	-	TRBJ1-1	TGTGCCAGTAGTGAGAGAACGGGACACTTGAACACTGAAGCTTTCTTT	CASSERTGHLNTEAFF
TRBV6-1	-	-	TRBJ2-3	TGTGCCAGCAGTGAATCGGGACTCCGCACAGATACGCAGTATTTT	CASSESGLRTDTQYF
TRBV30	-	TRBD1	TRBJ1-4	TGTGCCTGCGGGACAGGTCTTGAAAAACTGTTTTTT	CACGTGLEKLFF
TRBV30	-	-	TRBJ2-2	TGTGCCTGGAGTGGCACCCGAACGGGGGAGCTGTTTTTT	CAWSGTRTGELFF
TRBV11-1	-	TRBD2	TRBJ2-1	TGTGCCAGCAGCACCGGGACTATCTCCTACAATGAGCAGTTCTTC	CASSTGTISYNEQFF
TRBV25-1	once	-	TRBJ2-1	TGTGCCAGCAGCCGACCCGAACAACTCAGGCATGAGCAGTTCTTC	CASSRPEQLRHEQFF
TRBV28	-	-	TRBJ1-5	TGTGCCAGCAGTTTAAGTTCCTCAGGTTACTATCAGCCCCAGCATTTT	CASSLSSSGYYQPQHF
TRBV5-1	-	-	TRBJ1-2	TGCGCCAGCAGCTCAGCAGGGGTGGACTATGGCTACACCTTC	CASSSAGVDYGYTF
TRBV5-6	once	-	TRBJ2-4	TGTGCCAGCAGCCTCGAGGGGGTAGCGGGAGCCAAAAACATTCAGTACTTC	CASSLEGVAGAKNIQYF
TRBV6-6	-	-	TRBJ1-6	TGTGCCAGCAGTTACCAGGAGATTAATTCACCCCTCCACTTT	CASSYQEINSPLHF
TRBV10-1	few	-	TRBJ2-2	TGCGCCAGCAGAACAGGGAACCTAATCACCGGGGAGCTGTTTTTT	CASRTGNLITGELFF
TRBV12-3/TRBV12-4	once	-	TRBJ1-3	TGTGCCAGCCGCCCAAGCTCTGGAAACACCATATATTTT	CASRPSSGNTIYF
TRBV5-1	-	TRBD1	TRBJ1-2	TGCGCCAGCAGCTTGGGGTTAGGGACAGGGGACTATGGCTACACCTTC	CASSLGLGTGDYGYTF
TRBV15	-	-	TRBJ2-2	TGTGCCACCAGCAGAGATCGCGGAGGGGGAGGGAGAGGCGGGGAGCTGTTTTTT	CATSRDRGGGGRGGELFF
TRBV19	-	-	TRBJ1-2	TGTGCCAGTAACGCCCTAGGGGGGACCCTTAACTATGGCTACACCTTC	CASNALGGTLNYGYTF
TRBV10-3	-	-	TRBJ2-3	TGTGCCATCAGTCACCCCAGGGGCCGGGATACGCAGTATTTT	CAISHPRGRDTQYF
TRBV18	-	TRBD1	TRBJ1-5	TGTGCCAGCTCAGAAGGACAGGACCTACAGCCCCAGCATTTT	CASSEGQDLQPQHF
TRBV19	few	-	TRBJ2-7	TGTGCCAGTAGTATTCATATCGGGGGAGAGCAGTACTTC	CASSIHIGGEQYF
TRBV7-8	-	-	TRBJ2-3	TGTGCCAGCAGCCGGTACACAGATACGCAGTATTTT	CASSRYTDTQYF
TRBV9	-	-	TRBJ1-5	TGTGCCAGCAGCATCGGACTGACTAATCAGCCCCAGCATTTT	CASSIGLTNQPQHF
TRBV27	-	-	TRBJ2-1	TGTGCCAGCAGAGGCGACTCTAATGAGCAGTTCTTC	CASRGDSNEQFF
TRBV25-1	-	TRBD1	TRBJ2-5	TGTGCCAGCAGTCCAGGGGGCGCATCGGTCGGGGAGACCCAGTACTTC	CASSPGGASVGETQYF
TRBV28	-	-	TRBJ2-7	TGTGCCAGCAGCCCTAGCTTCGAGCAGTACTTC	CASSPSFEQYF
TRBV5-1	-	TRBD1	TRBJ1-4	TGCGCCAGCAGCTTGGAGGGGACAGGGCAGAAAGGCGAAAAACTGTTTTTT	CASSLEGTGQKGEKLFF
TRBV4-1	-	TRBD1	TRBJ1-5	TGCGCCAGCAGCCATGCGACAGGGCGTAGGAGCAATCAGCCCCAGCATTTT	CASSHATGRRSNQPQHF
TRBV6-4	-	TRBD2	TRBJ2-1	TGTGCCAGCAGTCCACAAGCGGGGGGGATATACAATGAGCAGTTCTTC	CASSPQAGGIYNEQFF
TRBV19	-	-	TRBJ1-5	TGTGCCAGTAAATTCGGGCAGGGGCCTAATCAGCCCCAGCATTTT	CASKFGQGPNQPQHF
TRBV6-6	-	-	TRBJ2-1	TGTGCCAGCAGTTCCGGGGACTTTAATGGGAATGAGCAGTTCTTC	CASSSGDFNGNEQFF
TRBV6-5	once	TRBD1	TRBJ2-7	TGTGCCAGCAGAAGGGGGACAGGGGTCTCCTACGAGCAGTACTTC	CASRRGTGVSYEQYF
TRBV10-1	-	TRBD2	TRBJ2-7	TGCGCCAGCAGTGATGTTAGGCTAGCGGGGGCGTCGACCTACGAGCAGTACTTC	CASSDVRLAGASTYEQYF
TRBV4-2	-	-	TRBJ1-2	TGTGCCAGCAGCCGGGAGGGTGGCTACACCTTC	CASSREGGYTF
TRBV18	few	TRBD2	TRBJ2-3	TGTGCCAGCTCACCACCAGGTTATAGCGGGGGAGATACGCAGTATTTT	CASSPPGYSGGDTQYF
TRBV10-2	once	-	TRBJ1-5	TGCGCCACCTCCTCGGTGGAAGGGGGATACAATCAGCCCCAGCATTTT	CATSSVEGGYNQPQHF
TRBV5-1	-	-	TRBJ2-7	TGCGCCAGCAGCTTGGTGGGGGGAACCTACGAGCAGTACTTC	CASSLVGGTYEQYF
TRBV29-1	-	TRBD1	TRBJ2-2	TGCAGCGTTAGGACAGGGATTACCGGGGAGCTGTTTTTT	CSVRTGITGELFF
TRBV12-5	-	-	TRBJ1-2	TGTGCTAGTGGTTCGGCGCCTCTGGGTAGCTACACCTTC	CASGSAPLGSYTF
TRBV7-9	once	-	TRBJ2-7	TGTGCCAGCAGCACGGGGGACTCGTACGAGCAGTACTTC	CASSTGDSYEQYF
TRBV3-1/TRBV3-2	-	-	TRBJ1-3	TGTGCCAGCAGCCAAGATAGGGCCGGGACTGAGACCTCTGGAAACACCATATATTTT	CASSQDRAGTETSGNTIYF
TRBV18	-	-	TRBJ2-5	TGTGCCAGCTCACCAAACCTGCAAGAGACCCAGTACTTC	CASSPNLQETQYF
TRBV30	-	-	TRBJ1-5	TGTGCCTGGAGCCTGGGGCCCAATCAGCCCCAGCATTTT	CAWSLGPNQPQHF
TRBV2	-	-	TRBJ2-6	TGTGCCAGCAGAAAAGCGAAGCAGGGGTCTGGTGGGGCCAACGTCCTGACTTTC	CASRKAKQGSGGANVLTF
TRBV28	-	-	TRBJ2-3	TGTGCCAGCAGTTCAGGGTCAGATACGCAGTATTTT	CASSSGSDTQYF
TRBV5-1	-	-	TRBJ1-6	TGCGCCAGCAGTCCCGCGGGGGGTAAGGGTTCACCCCTCCACTTT	CASSPAGGKGSPLHF
TRBV7-2	-	-	TRBJ1-1	TGTGCCAGCAGCTTTGATACCCGGAACACTGAAGCTTTCTTT	CASSFDTRNTEAFF